The rows below give T cell receptor beta chains drawn from one sample of a study of shared clonotypes between healthy human individuals. Assay used: immunoSEQ multiplex PCR; TCRdb lists only in-frame clones, some missing. The sample has more than 500,000 clones; more than 95% are singletons. Sequences were obtained from naive CD4+ T cells sorted from blood. These receptors were obtained from a woman younger than 45 in good health. CDR3s include the opening cysteine and the closing phenylalanine or tryptophan. The order of the fields is J gene, V gene, clone size, D gene, CDR3 protein, CDR3 DNA. A D gene is named only where the DNA matches it firmly. A clone size is listed for some rows: how often the clone was seen (once, few, many), or a class if it is expanded.

TRBJ2-7	TRBV5-1	-	TRBD1	CASRGQGDAYEQYF	TGCGCCAGCAGGGGACAGGGTGACGCCTACGAGCAGTACTTC
TRBJ1-2	TRBV10-2	-	-	CASRAQSYNYGYTF	TGCGCCAGCAGGGCACAGTCTTATAACTATGGCTACACCTTC
TRBJ1-5	TRBV11-2	-	-	CASSLLGDGSYSNQPQHF	TGTGCCAGCAGCTTATTAGGCGACGGATCATATAGCAATCAGCCCCAGCATTTT
TRBJ1-1	TRBV7-6	once	-	CASSLTGRSLNTEAFF	TGTGCCAGCAGCTTGACAGGTCGGTCTCTGAACACTGAAGCTTTCTTT
TRBJ2-2	TRBV2	-	-	CASTGRANTGELFF	TGTGCCAGCACTGGGCGGGCGAACACCGGGGAGCTGTTTTTT
TRBJ2-1	TRBV11-3	-	TRBD1	CASSLVGTGYFGEQFF	TGTGCCAGCAGCTTAGTAGGGACAGGGTATTTCGGTGAGCAGTTCTTC
TRBJ2-7	TRBV27	-	-	CASRSSGTYEQYF	TGTGCCAGCAGAAGTAGCGGAACCTACGAGCAGTACTTC
TRBJ1-2	TRBV28	-	-	CASSIPDYGYTF	TGTGCCAGCAGTATCCCAGACTATGGCTACACCTTC
TRBJ2-1	TRBV11-3	-	TRBD2	CASSLGAGYNEQFF	TGTGCCAGCAGCTTAGGAGCGGGATACAATGAGCAGTTCTTC
TRBJ2-3	TRBV6-5	-	TRBD1	CASSLGQGTDTQYF	TGTGCCAGCAGTCTGGGACAGGGCACAGATACGCAGTATTTT
TRBJ2-1	TRBV9	-	TRBD2	CASSATSGGYNEQFF	TGTGCCAGCAGCGCAACTAGCGGGGGTTACAATGAGCAGTTCTTC
TRBJ1-4	TRBV28	-	TRBD1	CASSSTGTGGEKLFF	TGTGCCAGCAGTTCCACCGGGACAGGGGGTGAAAAACTGTTTTTT
TRBJ2-3	TRBV29-1	-	-	CSVVARDKSTDTQYF	TGCAGCGTCGTAGCCCGGGACAAGAGCACAGATACGCAGTATTTT
TRBJ2-1	TRBV5-8	-	TRBD1	CASSSGQGPYNEQFF	TGTGCCAGCAGCTCGGGACAGGGTCCCTACAATGAGCAGTTCTTC
TRBJ1-2	TRBV27	-	TRBD1	CASSSPGTGGRGYTF	TGTGCCAGCAGTTCCCCTGGGACAGGGGGTCGAGGCTACACCTTC
TRBJ2-3	TRBV15	-	-	CATSPKGGVSAWTDTQYF	TGTGCCACCAGCCCGAAGGGGGGTGTCTCAGCGTGGACAGATACGCAGTATTTT
TRBJ1-2	TRBV11-2	once	-	CASSLDRDNGYTF	TGTGCCAGCAGCTTAGATAGGGATAATGGCTACACCTTC
TRBJ1-1	TRBV6-1	-	-	CASSEYGRAEAFF	TGTGCCAGCAGTGAATACGGCAGAGCTGAAGCTTTCTTT
TRBJ2-7	TRBV6-5	-	TRBD1	CASSSSGGTTYEQYF	TGTGCCAGCAGTTCCTCAGGGGGCACCACCTACGAGCAGTACTTC
TRBJ1-5	TRBV1	-	-	CTSSQVAWGGSGQPQHF	TGCACCAGCAGCCAAGTGGCCTGGGGTGGTTCCGGTCAGCCCCAGCATTTT